The sequence of this T cell receptor beta chain was determined in a study of shared clonotypes between healthy human individuals. Study outcomes and limitations: Memory subsets had estimated richness that was generally smaller than that of naive subsets. With few donors, the genetic and exposure-history diversity represented was limited.

The assay was immunoSEQ multiplex PCR, and TCRdb's table has in-frame clones only and misses some. The repertoire holds fewer than 850,000 clones, with 90% as singletons. Germline lookup yields CDR1 MDHEN and CDR2 SYDVKM. Trimming cost V 6 bases and J 13 bases, with 19 bases left between them. The CDR3 is 13 amino acids. CD8 memory was a combination of CD45RO+ cells and CCR7-negative CD45RA+ TemRA cells. To note about this clone: Its matching antigen is unknown.

This TCR derives from a man aged 18-30 years in good health. Some clones in this sample may be carry-over from other donors' samples. The V gene is TRBV28, the J gene TRBJ2-1, with D perhaps given as TRBD1 or TRBD2 (5 bases each). Sequencing used memory CD8+ T cells from PBMCs. The sample's subset: CD45RO+ cells pooled with CCR7-negative TemRA cells. CDR3 bases: TGTGCCAGCAGATTCAATACCGGGGCCCCCCAGTTCTTC. Amino acid sequence: CASRFNTGAPQFF.